Listed below are T cell receptor beta chains from one sample, sequenced in a study of T cell responses to AZD1222 COVID-19 vaccine. TCRdb keeps only in-frame clones here, not all; method: immunoSEQ multiplex PCR. The data hold under 75,000 clones, with 85% observed a single time. The specimen was peripheral blood, collected on day 0 of AZD1222 vaccination. The receptor set was obtained from an adult in good health. CDR3s include the opening cysteine and the closing phenylalanine or tryptophan. A D gene is named only where the DNA matches it firmly. The listing skips clone size in some rows; elsewhere it reads once, few, many or a size class.

D gene: .; V gene: TRBV7-6; clone size: once; J gene: TRBJ1-1; CDR3 DNA: TGTGCCAGCAGCTTGGGATGGGGCCTGAACACTGAAGCTTTCTTT; CDR3 protein: CASSLGWGLNTEAFF
D gene: .; V gene: TRBV27; clone size: few; J gene: TRBJ2-7; CDR3 DNA: TGTGCCAGCAGTTTAATCCTAGCTGACCCTTACGAGCAGTACTTC; CDR3 protein: CASSLILADPYEQYF
D gene: .; V gene: TRBV19; clone size: few; J gene: TRBJ1-5; CDR3 DNA: TGTGCCAGTAGTATTGAAGGGTCCCAGCCCCAGCATTTT; CDR3 protein: CASSIEGSQPQHF
D gene: TRBD1; V gene: TRBV5-4; clone size: .; J gene: TRBJ2-7; CDR3 DNA: TGTGCCAGCAGCTTGGGACAGGGGACAAGGGAGCAGTACTTC; CDR3 protein: CASSLGQGTREQYF
D gene: TRBD2; V gene: TRBV2; clone size: .; J gene: TRBJ2-5; CDR3 DNA: TGTGCCAGCAGTAGACTAGCGGGGGGGAAAGAGACCCAGTACTTC; CDR3 protein: CASSRLAGGKETQYF
D gene: .; V gene: TRBV3-1/TRBV3-2; clone size: .; J gene: TRBJ2-7; CDR3 DNA: TGTGCCAGCAGCCCCAGAGGGGGCTACGAGCAGTACTTC; CDR3 protein: CASSPRGGYEQYF
D gene: TRBD1; V gene: TRBV7-9; clone size: .; J gene: TRBJ1-5; CDR3 DNA: TGTGCCAGCAGCCATGACAGGGGCAATCAGCCCCAGCATTTT; CDR3 protein: CASSHDRGNQPQHF
D gene: .; V gene: TRBV7-2; clone size: few; J gene: TRBJ2-7; CDR3 DNA: TGTGCCAGCAGCGCCTACGGCAGGGGCTACGAGCAGTACTTC; CDR3 protein: CASSAYGRGYEQYF
D gene: TRBD1; V gene: TRBV6-5; clone size: .; J gene: TRBJ1-1; CDR3 DNA: TGTGCCAGCAAAGACAGGGGGAACACTGAAGCTTTCTTT; CDR3 protein: CASKDRGNTEAFF
D gene: .; V gene: TRBV3-1/TRBV3-2; clone size: .; J gene: TRBJ1-1; CDR3 DNA: TGTGCCAGCAGCCAAGCGATGAACACTGAAGCTTTCTTT; CDR3 protein: CASSQAMNTEAFF
D gene: TRBD1; V gene: TRBV24-1; clone size: .; J gene: TRBJ2-7; CDR3 DNA: TGTGCCACCAGTGATTCGCACCCCCCCCGGGACAGGGGTGACGAGCAGTACTTC; CDR3 protein: CATSDSHPPRDRGDEQYF
D gene: .; V gene: TRBV6-5; clone size: .; J gene: TRBJ1-1; CDR3 DNA: TGTGCCAGCAGCCAAAGGCCGCCGGGGAACACTGAAGCTTTCTTT; CDR3 protein: CASSQRPPGNTEAFF
D gene: .; V gene: TRBV3-1/TRBV3-2; clone size: .; J gene: TRBJ2-7; CDR3 DNA: TGTGCCAGCAGCCAGACAGAGTCCTACGAGCAGTACTTC; CDR3 protein: CASSQTESYEQYF
D gene: .; V gene: TRBV3-1/TRBV3-2; clone size: .; J gene: TRBJ2-1; CDR3 DNA: TGTGCCAGCAAGTTACGGGACCTCAATGAGCAGTTCTTC; CDR3 protein: CASKLRDLNEQFF
D gene: .; V gene: TRBV6-5; clone size: .; J gene: TRBJ1-5; CDR3 DNA: TGTGCCAGCCTGAACGGGGGGGGCAATCAGCCCCAGCATTTT; CDR3 protein: CASLNGGGNQPQHF
D gene: TRBD2; V gene: TRBV5-1; clone size: .; J gene: TRBJ2-1; CDR3 DNA: TGCGCCAGCAGCTCTTTACTAGCGGGAGGGCCCTCAATAAGGTATGAGCAGTTCTTC; CDR3 protein: CASSSLLAGGPSIRYEQFF
D gene: TRBD1; V gene: TRBV3-1/TRBV3-2; clone size: .; J gene: TRBJ1-1; CDR3 DNA: TGTGCCAGCAGCCACTCAGGGGGCGCGAGCGCTTTCTTT; CDR3 protein: CASSHSGGASAFF
D gene: .; V gene: TRBV4-1; clone size: .; J gene: TRBJ1-2; CDR3 DNA: TGCGCCAGCAGCCAAGATTGGGACCCTATCTTC; CDR3 protein: CASSQDWDPIF
D gene: .; V gene: TRBV5-1; clone size: .; J gene: TRBJ2-5; CDR3 DNA: TGCGCCAGCAGCTTAAGCCTTAGCGGAGCGGGGACCCAGTACTTC; CDR3 protein: CASSLSLSGAGTQYF
D gene: .; V gene: TRBV7-7; clone size: .; J gene: TRBJ2-5; CDR3 DNA: TGTGCGGCGGGGCGGGACCAAGAGACCCAGTACTTC; CDR3 protein: CAAGRDQETQYF
D gene: .; V gene: TRBV28; clone size: once; J gene: TRBJ1-2; CDR3 DNA: TGTGCCAGCAGTTCTCGACAGTCCTATGGCTACACCTTC; CDR3 protein: CASSSRQSYGYTF
D gene: .; V gene: TRBV28; clone size: .; J gene: TRBJ1-1; CDR3 DNA: TGTGCCAGCAGTAATGAGGGGAACACTGAAGCTTTCTTT; CDR3 protein: CASSNEGNTEAFF
D gene: TRBD1; V gene: TRBV7-6; clone size: .; J gene: TRBJ1-6; CDR3 DNA: TGTGCCAGCAGCTCTCGGACAGGGGATAATTCACCCCTCCACTTT; CDR3 protein: CASSSRTGDNSPLHF
D gene: .; V gene: TRBV29-1; clone size: .; J gene: TRBJ2-1; CDR3 DNA: TGCAGCGTTGTCTTCCAAAGCTTCCAAAACAATGAGCAGTTCTTC; CDR3 protein: CSVVFQSFQNNEQFF
D gene: .; V gene: TRBV7-3; clone size: .; J gene: TRBJ2-6; CDR3 DNA: TGTGCCAGCAGCTTAGCGGGTTCTGGGGCCAACGTCCTGACTTTC; CDR3 protein: CASSLAGSGANVLTF
D gene: .; V gene: TRBV5-4; clone size: .; J gene: TRBJ1-1; CDR3 DNA: TGTGCCAGCAGCTTGGAGGCGGGGCGGATTTTCTTT; CDR3 protein: CASSLEAGRIFF
D gene: TRBD1; V gene: TRBV7-8; clone size: .; J gene: TRBJ2-3; CDR3 DNA: TGTGCCAGCAGCGCGACAGGGTTAGATACGCAGTATTTT; CDR3 protein: CASSATGLDTQYF
D gene: TRBD1; V gene: TRBV2; clone size: .; J gene: TRBJ1-1; CDR3 DNA: TGTGCCAGCAGCGAGGACAGGGGGCCGGGATTGGCTTTCTTT; CDR3 protein: CASSEDRGPGLAFF
D gene: .; V gene: TRBV3-1/TRBV3-2; clone size: once; J gene: TRBJ2-7; CDR3 DNA: TGTGCCAGCAGCCAAGGATTAGGGGCGATCTCCTACGAGCAGTACTTC; CDR3 protein: CASSQGLGAISYEQYF
D gene: .; V gene: TRBV4-2; clone size: many; J gene: TRBJ1-1; CDR3 DNA: TGTGCCAGCAGCTCGGCTCAGGAGGGACTAGCTTTCTTT; CDR3 protein: CASSSAQEGLAFF
D gene: .; V gene: TRBV19; clone size: .; J gene: TRBJ1-2; CDR3 DNA: TGTGCCAGTAGATCGCCACAGGGCTTCTATGGCTACACCTTC; CDR3 protein: CASRSPQGFYGYTF
D gene: TRBD1; V gene: TRBV12-5; clone size: .; J gene: TRBJ2-7; CDR3 DNA: TGTGCTAGTGGTTTGGGGACAGGGGCCTACGAGCAGTACTTC; CDR3 protein: CASGLGTGAYEQYF
D gene: .; V gene: TRBV5-1; clone size: .; J gene: TRBJ1-2; CDR3 DNA: TGCGCCAGCAGCTTGGCCCCGGGACACTCCGACGGTCCGTTCGGCTACACCTTC; CDR3 protein: CASSLAPGHSDGPFGYTF
D gene: TRBD1; V gene: TRBV7-9; clone size: .; J gene: TRBJ2-3; CDR3 DNA: TGTGCCAGCATCGGACAGGGGGCCCTCACAGATACGCAGTATTTT; CDR3 protein: CASIGQGALTDTQYF
D gene: TRBD1; V gene: TRBV5-1; clone size: .; J gene: TRBJ2-1; CDR3 DNA: TGCGCCAGCAGCGGGACCGGCGGACAGGACTACAATGAGCAGTTCTTC; CDR3 protein: CASSGTGGQDYNEQFF
D gene: TRBD1; V gene: TRBV10-1; clone size: few; J gene: TRBJ2-3; CDR3 DNA: TGCGCCAGCAGTTCGGGACAGGGGGTAGCAGATACGCAGTATTTT; CDR3 protein: CASSSGQGVADTQYF
D gene: TRBD2; V gene: TRBV7-8; clone size: few; J gene: TRBJ2-1; CDR3 DNA: TGTGCCAGCTGCGCGGGAGGGTTGTCCTACAATGAGCAGTTCTTC; CDR3 protein: CASCAGGLSYNEQFF
D gene: .; V gene: TRBV24-1; clone size: .; J gene: TRBJ2-2; CDR3 DNA: TGTGCCACCAGTGCCTTAATCGGGGAGCTGTTTTTT; CDR3 protein: CATSALIGELFF
D gene: .; V gene: TRBV7-9; clone size: few; J gene: TRBJ1-2; CDR3 DNA: TGTGCCAGCAGCTCCCCTGTTGACAGGCCAGAGGTCTATGGCTACACCTTC; CDR3 protein: CASSSPVDRPEVYGYTF
D gene: .; V gene: TRBV20-1; clone size: .; J gene: TRBJ2-1; CDR3 DNA: TGCAGTGCTAGAGTGAGAAATGAGCAGTTCTTC; CDR3 protein: CSARVRNEQFF
D gene: .; V gene: TRBV27; clone size: .; J gene: TRBJ1-2; CDR3 DNA: TGTGCCAGCAGCTCGGTACGGTTCAGGGTACACAACTATGGCTACACCTTC; CDR3 protein: CASSSVRFRVHNYGYTF
D gene: .; V gene: TRBV6-5; clone size: .; J gene: TRBJ1-6; CDR3 DNA: TGTGCCAGCAGGGGTGAAGGGATCAGTTCACCCCTCCACTTT; CDR3 protein: CASRGEGISSPLHF
D gene: .; V gene: TRBV9; clone size: .; J gene: TRBJ2-2; CDR3 DNA: TGTGCCAGCAGCCTTACCGCACAGGGAGGGGAGCTGTTTTTT; CDR3 protein: CASSLTAQGGELFF
D gene: TRBD1; V gene: TRBV7-8; clone size: .; J gene: TRBJ1-5; CDR3 DNA: TGTGCCAGCAGCTTTTTCGGGACAGGGGCACAGCCCCAGCATTTT; CDR3 protein: CASSFFGTGAQPQHF
D gene: .; V gene: TRBV9; clone size: .; J gene: TRBJ1-1; CDR3 DNA: TGTGCCAGCAGCGGTAGTAGGCCTGAAGCTTTCTTT; CDR3 protein: CASSGSRPEAFF
D gene: .; V gene: TRBV14; clone size: .; J gene: TRBJ2-1; CDR3 DNA: TGTGCCAGCAGCCAAGATCGAAGGGAACGGTTCTTC; CDR3 protein: CASSQDRRERFF
D gene: .; V gene: TRBV18; clone size: few; J gene: TRBJ1-1; CDR3 DNA: TGTGCCAGCTCACCTTTCCTCAGGGGTAAGGACACTGAAGCTTTCTTT; CDR3 protein: CASSPFLRGKDTEAFF
D gene: TRBD2; V gene: TRBV5-1; clone size: .; J gene: TRBJ2-7; CDR3 DNA: TGCGCCAGCAGCTTGGTGGGCGGCGGGAGGGACTACGAGCAGTACTTC; CDR3 protein: CASSLVGGGRDYEQYF
D gene: .; V gene: TRBV6-5; clone size: .; J gene: TRBJ1-1; CDR3 DNA: TGTGCCAGCCTTTTGACAGCCTTCAACACTGAAGCTTTCTTT; CDR3 protein: CASLLTAFNTEAFF
D gene: TRBD1; V gene: TRBV6-6; clone size: .; J gene: TRBJ1-1; CDR3 DNA: TGTGCCACCTGCCCCCGACAGGGTGGCACTGAAGCTTTCTTT; CDR3 protein: CATCPRQGGTEAFF